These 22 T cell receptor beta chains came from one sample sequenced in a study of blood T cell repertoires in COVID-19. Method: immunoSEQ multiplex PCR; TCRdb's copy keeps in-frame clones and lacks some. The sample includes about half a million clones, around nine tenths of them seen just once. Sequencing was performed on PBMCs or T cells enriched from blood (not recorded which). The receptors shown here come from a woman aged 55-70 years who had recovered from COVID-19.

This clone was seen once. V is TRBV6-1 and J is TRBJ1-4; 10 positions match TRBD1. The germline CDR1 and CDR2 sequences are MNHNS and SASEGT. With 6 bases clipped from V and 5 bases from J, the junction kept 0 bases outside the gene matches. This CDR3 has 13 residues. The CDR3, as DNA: TGTGCCAGCAGGGACAGGGGGAATGAAAAACTGTTTTTT. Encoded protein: CASRDRGNEKLFF.

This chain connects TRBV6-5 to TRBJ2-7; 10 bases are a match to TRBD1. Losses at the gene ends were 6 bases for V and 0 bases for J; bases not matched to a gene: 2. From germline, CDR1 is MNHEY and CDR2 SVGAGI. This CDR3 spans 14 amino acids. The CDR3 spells CASRWTGGSYEQYV. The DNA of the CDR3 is TGTGCCAGCAGATGGACAGGGGGCTCCTACGAGCAGTACGTC.

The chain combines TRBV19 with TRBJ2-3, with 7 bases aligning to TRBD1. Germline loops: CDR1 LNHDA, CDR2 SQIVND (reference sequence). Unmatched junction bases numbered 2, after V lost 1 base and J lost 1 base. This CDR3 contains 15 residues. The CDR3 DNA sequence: TGTGCCAGTAGTATAGGACAGGGAGGCACAGATACGCAGTATTTT. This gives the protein CASSIGQGGTDTQYF.

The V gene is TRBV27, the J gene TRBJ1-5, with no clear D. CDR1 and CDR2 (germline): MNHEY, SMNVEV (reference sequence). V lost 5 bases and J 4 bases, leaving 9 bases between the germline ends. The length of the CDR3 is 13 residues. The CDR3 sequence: CASSPKRNQPQHF. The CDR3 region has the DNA TGTGCCAGCAGTCCCAAGAGGAATCAGCCCCAGCATTTT.

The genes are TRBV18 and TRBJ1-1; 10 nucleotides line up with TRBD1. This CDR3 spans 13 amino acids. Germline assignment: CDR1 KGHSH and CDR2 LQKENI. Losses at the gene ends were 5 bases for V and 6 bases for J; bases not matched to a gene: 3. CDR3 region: CASSSDRGAEAFF. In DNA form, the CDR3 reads TGTGCCAGCTCATCGGACAGGGGGGCTGAAGCTTTCTTT.

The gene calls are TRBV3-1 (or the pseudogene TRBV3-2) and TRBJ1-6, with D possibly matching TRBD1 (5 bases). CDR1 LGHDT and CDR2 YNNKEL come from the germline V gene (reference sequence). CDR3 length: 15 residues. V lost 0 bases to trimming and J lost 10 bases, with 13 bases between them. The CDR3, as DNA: TGTGCCAGCAGCCAAGATCTCGGGGGAGGGTCACCCCTCCACTTT. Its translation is CASSQDLGGGSPLHF.

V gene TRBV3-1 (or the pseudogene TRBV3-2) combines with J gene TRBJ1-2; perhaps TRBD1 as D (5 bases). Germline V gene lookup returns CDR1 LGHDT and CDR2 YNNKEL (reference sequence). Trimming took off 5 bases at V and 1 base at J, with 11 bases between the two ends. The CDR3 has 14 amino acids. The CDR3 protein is CASSVRQINYGYTF. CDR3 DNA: TGTGCCAGCAGCGTTAGACAGATTAACTATGGCTACACCTTC.

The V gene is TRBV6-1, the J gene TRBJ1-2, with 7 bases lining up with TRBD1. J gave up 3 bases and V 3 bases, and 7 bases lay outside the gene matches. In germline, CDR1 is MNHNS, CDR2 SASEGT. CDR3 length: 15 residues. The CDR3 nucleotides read TGTGCCAGCAGTGATACGGACAGGTCCCACTATGGCTACACCTTC. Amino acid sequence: CASSDTDRSHYGYTF.

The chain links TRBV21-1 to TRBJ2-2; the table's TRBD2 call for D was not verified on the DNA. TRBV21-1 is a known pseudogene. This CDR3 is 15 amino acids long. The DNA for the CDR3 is TGTGCCCTCCGGGGGGGTTGGGGGAACACCGGGGAGCTGTTTTTT. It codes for CALRGGWGNTGELFF.

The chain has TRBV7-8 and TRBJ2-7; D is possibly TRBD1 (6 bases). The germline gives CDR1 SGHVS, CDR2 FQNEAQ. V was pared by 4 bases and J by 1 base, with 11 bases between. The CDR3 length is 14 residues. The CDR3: CASSSNRDSYEQYF. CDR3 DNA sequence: TGTGCCAGCAGCTCAAACAGGGATTCCTACGAGCAGTACTTC.

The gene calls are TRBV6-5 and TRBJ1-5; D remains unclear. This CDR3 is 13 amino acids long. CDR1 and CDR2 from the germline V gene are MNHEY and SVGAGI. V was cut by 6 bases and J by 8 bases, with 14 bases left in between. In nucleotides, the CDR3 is TGTGCCAGCAGCCGAGAGCGACGGGAGCCCCAGCATTTT. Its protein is CASSRERREPQHF.

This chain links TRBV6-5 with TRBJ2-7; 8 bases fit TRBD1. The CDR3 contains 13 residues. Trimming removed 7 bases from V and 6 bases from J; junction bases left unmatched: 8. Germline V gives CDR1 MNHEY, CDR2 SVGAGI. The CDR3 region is CASKAGGSGEQYF. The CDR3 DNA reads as TGTGCCAGCAAGGCAGGGGGCTCGGGCGAGCAGTACTTC.

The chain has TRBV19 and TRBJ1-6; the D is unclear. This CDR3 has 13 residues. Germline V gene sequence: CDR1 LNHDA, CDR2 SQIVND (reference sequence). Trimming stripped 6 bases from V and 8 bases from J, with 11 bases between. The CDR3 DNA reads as TGTGCCAGTAGCAGATCGGAGGATTCACCCCTCCACTTT. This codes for CASSRSEDSPLHF.

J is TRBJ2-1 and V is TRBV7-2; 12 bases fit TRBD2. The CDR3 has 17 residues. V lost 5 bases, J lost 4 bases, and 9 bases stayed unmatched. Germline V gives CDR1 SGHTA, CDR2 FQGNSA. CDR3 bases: TGTGCCAGCAGCAAGACTAGCGGGGGTCACCTTTACAATGAGCAGTTCTTC. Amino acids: CASSKTSGGHLYNEQFF.

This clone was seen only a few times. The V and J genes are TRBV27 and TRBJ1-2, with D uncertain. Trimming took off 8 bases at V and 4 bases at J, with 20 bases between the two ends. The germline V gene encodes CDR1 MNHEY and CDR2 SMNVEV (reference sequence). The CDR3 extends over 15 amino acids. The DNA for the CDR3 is TGTGCCAGCCAGATGTCTGCCTCTCTGGTCTATGGCTACACCTTC. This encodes CASQMSASLVYGYTF.

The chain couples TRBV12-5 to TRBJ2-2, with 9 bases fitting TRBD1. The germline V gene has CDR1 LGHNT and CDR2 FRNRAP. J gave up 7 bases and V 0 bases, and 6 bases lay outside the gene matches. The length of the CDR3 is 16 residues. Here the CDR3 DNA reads TGTGCTAGTGGTTTGGTAACAGGGGGCGCCGGCGGGGAGCTGTTTTTT. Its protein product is CASGLVTGGAGGELFF.

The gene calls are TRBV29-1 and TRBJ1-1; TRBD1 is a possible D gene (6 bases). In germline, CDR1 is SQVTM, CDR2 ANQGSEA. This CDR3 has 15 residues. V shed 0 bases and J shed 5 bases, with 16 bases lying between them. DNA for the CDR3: TGCAGCGTTGAAGATGCGGCCAGGGGCAAAACTGAAGCTTTCTTT. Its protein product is CSVEDAARGKTEAFF. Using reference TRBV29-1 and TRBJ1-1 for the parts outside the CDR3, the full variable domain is SAVISQKPSRDICQRGTSLTIQCQVDSQVTMMFWYRQQPGQSLTLIATANQGSEATYESGFVIDKFPISRPNLTFSTLTVSNMSPEDSSIYLCSVEDAARGKTEAFFGQGTRLTVV.

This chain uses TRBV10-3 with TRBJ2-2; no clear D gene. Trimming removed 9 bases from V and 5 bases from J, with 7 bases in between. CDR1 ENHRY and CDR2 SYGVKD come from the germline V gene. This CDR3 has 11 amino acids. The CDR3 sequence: CAMGLTGELFF. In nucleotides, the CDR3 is TGTGCCATGGGCCTAACCGGGGAGCTGTTTTTT.

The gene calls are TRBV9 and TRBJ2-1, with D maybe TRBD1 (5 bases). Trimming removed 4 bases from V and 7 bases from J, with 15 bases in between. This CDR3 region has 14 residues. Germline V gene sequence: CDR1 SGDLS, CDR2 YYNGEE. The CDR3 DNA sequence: TGTGCCAGCAGCCTGGGAACAGGACCGAATGAGCAGTTCTTC. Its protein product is CASSLGTGPNEQFF.

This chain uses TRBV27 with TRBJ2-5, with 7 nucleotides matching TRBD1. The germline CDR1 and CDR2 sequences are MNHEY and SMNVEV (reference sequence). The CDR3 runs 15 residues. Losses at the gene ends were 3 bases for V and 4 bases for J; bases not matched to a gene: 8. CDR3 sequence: CASSFLPGQSETQYF. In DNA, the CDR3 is TGTGCCAGCAGTTTTTTACCGGGACAGTCAGAGACCCAGTACTTC.

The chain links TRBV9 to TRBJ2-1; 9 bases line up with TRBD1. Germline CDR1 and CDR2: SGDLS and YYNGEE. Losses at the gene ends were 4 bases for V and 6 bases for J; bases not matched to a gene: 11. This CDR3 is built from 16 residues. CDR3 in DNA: TGTGCCAGCAGCATAAACCGGGACAGGGTTGTCAATGAGCAGTTCTTC. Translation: CASSINRDRVVNEQFF.

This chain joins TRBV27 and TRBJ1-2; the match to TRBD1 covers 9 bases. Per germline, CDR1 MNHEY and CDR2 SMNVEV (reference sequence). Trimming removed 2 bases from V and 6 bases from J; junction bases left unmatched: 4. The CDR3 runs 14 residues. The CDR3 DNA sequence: TGTGCCAGCAGTTTAGTGGGACAGGGAGATGGCTACACCTTC. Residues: CASSLVGQGDGYTF.